The rows below give T cell receptor beta chains drawn from one sample of a study of technical replicates of blood from several donors. The data were produced by immunoSEQ multiplex PCR, yet TCRdb's version contains in-frame clones alone and is incomplete. This sample carries tens of thousands of clones, roughly 93% of them seen once, and the ten largest clones take about 0.25%. The sequenced sample consisted of T cells isolated from PBMCs. The receptors derive from a human donor in good health. Both conserved end residues are part of each CDR3. A D gene is named only where the DNA matches it firmly. Clone size is stated in some rows and not others, as once, few, many or a class when expanded.

. | TRBJ2-7 | TRBV5-1 | TRBD1 | TGCGCCAGCAGCTTGCCGGACAGGGTTAAAGAGCAGTACTTC | CASSLPDRVKEQYF
. | TRBJ2-1 | TRBV2 | TRBD2 | TGTGCCAGCAGTGAAGACCGGGGGGCCTACAATGAGCAGTTCTTC | CASSEDRGAYNEQFF
. | TRBJ1-5 | TRBV5-1 | TRBD1 | TGCGCCAGTTCTACAGGGGATGGCAATCAGCCCCAGCATTTT | CASSTGDGNQPQHF
. | TRBJ1-5 | TRBV7-9 | . | TGTGCCAGCAGCTTAGCGAGGACAAGCGGGACTCAGCCCCAGCATTTT | CASSLARTSGTQPQHF
. | TRBJ2-1 | TRBV10-1 | TRBD1 | TGCGCCAGCAGTCCGACAGGGTGGAGCAATGAGCAGTTCTTC | CASSPTGWSNEQFF
. | TRBJ2-7 | TRBV25-1 | TRBD1 | TGTGCCAGCAGTGAAGGACAGGGCCTGGTAGAGCAGTACTTC | CASSEGQGLVEQYF
. | TRBJ2-3 | TRBV6-5 | . | TGTGCCAGCAGCCCCACTAGCCTCCCAGATACGCAGTATTTT | CASSPTSLPDTQYF
few | TRBJ2-1 | TRBV6-1 | TRBD2 | TGTGCCAGCAGTGTTTCGCTAGCGGGGGGACGCTCCTACAATGAGCAGTTCTTC | CASSVSLAGGRSYNEQFF
. | TRBJ1-2 | TRBV13 | TRBD1 | TGTGCCAGCAGCGACCGGGACAGAGTGGACTATGGCTACACCTTC | CASSDRDRVDYGYTF
. | TRBJ2-3 | TRBV10-2 | TRBD2 | TGCGCCAGCAGTCCAAAATATAGCGGGGGCACAGATACGCAGTATTTT | CASSPKYSGGTDTQYF